This T cell receptor (beta chain) was sequenced in a study of OX40 agonist ivuxolimab in advanced cancers. Background for the entire study: Ivuxolimab was a fully human IgG2 agonistic monoclonal antibody targeting the costimulatory receptor OX40 (CD134). Intravenous ivuxolimab was administered to patients every 2 weeks at six dose levels: 0.01, 0.1, 0.3, 1.5, 3 and 10 mg/kg. Of the approximately 50 dose-escalation patients, hepatocellular carcinoma was present in around 20, melanoma in roughly 15, renal cell carcinoma in 9 and head and neck cancer in 9. In the dose-escalation cohort, around four fifths of patients were male, and the mean age was approximately 64 years, with a range of 23 to 79. Prior anti-PD-1, anti-PD-L1 or anti-CTLA-4 therapy was permitted, and about two fifths of dose-escalation patients had received checkpoint inhibitors. Three dose-escalation patients achieved partial responses, one with hepatocellular carcinoma and two with cutaneous melanoma. The point of sequencing TCRbeta in the periphery was to test whether ivuxolimab changed TCR sequence diversity and drove clonal T-cell expansion. The monotherapy dose-escalation portion (N of about 49 patients) of the phase I ivuxolimab trial is reported in the paper. Study-wide findings and limitations: Partial responders in the 0.1-3.0 mg/kg groups had among the lowest normalized peripheral clonal expansion, especially among CD8+ T cells. Which antigens the clonally expanded peripheral T cells were specific for was not determined. Low levels of normalized T-cell clonal expansion were also seen in some patients who did not respond. At doses from 0.1 to 3.0 mg/kg, clonal expansion was seen in both CD4+ and CD8+ blood T cells between baseline and week 6. On average, CD8+ T cells showed more expanded clones than CD4+ T cells after ivuxolimab.

CDR1 and CDR2, looked up from the germline V gene (reference sequence), are MNHEY and SMNVEV. Reading from cysteine to phenylalanine, the CDR3 counts 15 amino acids. The sequence is cut down to CDR3 DNA, 45 bases in frame from base 1. The V end loses 6 bases and the J end loses 3 bases, and a stretch of 15 bases separates them. To sequence the TCRbeta CDR3 region, genomic DNA was isolated from the sorted cells. The immunoSEQ Assay was used for sequencing of TCRbeta CDR3 regions. Entries here come from immuneACCESS through TCRdb and include only in-frame sequences with V and J called. Some clones fail to appear in such tables; in the studies checked, an unresolved V gene covers under half of the shortfall, and the cause of the remainder is unknown. This sample gives approximately 13,000 clones in total; less than 80% of them show up just once. The ten largest clones capture more than 20% of the sample.

The trial excluded patients who had a history of autoimmune disease or who were on systemic immunosuppression. Peripheral blood for TCR sequencing was collected from all dose cohorts at baseline, on cycle 4 day 1, and on cycle 7 day 1. The samples were drawn from a first-in-human, open-label, multicenter phase I dose-escalation trial of ivuxolimab. The trial enrolled adults with locally advanced or metastatic head and neck squamous cell, hepatocellular, melanoma or renal cell carcinoma. Before TCR sequencing, CD4+ and CD8+ T cells were separately sorted from peripheral blood. Comments on this clone: Its antigen remains unidentified. No base qualities exist here, and no much larger clone lies one base off it.

This receptor was taken from an adult with an advanced solid tumor such as melanoma, head and neck, liver or kidney cancer. The receptor chain draws on TRBV27 and TRBJ2-1; the D assignment is uncertain and may be TRBD1 or TRBD2, with 5 bases supporting each. The sample consisted of CD4+ or CD8+ T cells sorted from blood, taken in a trial of the OX40 agonist ivuxolimab. The CDR3 has the sequence CASSYRDAFYNEQFF. DNA sequence: TGTGCCAGCAGCTATCGGGACGCCTTCTACAATGAGCAGTTCTTC.